A selection of T cell receptor beta chains follows, all from one sample in a study of CD8+CD57+ T cells in acquired aplastic anemia. From the reads, TCRdb called clonotypes with MiXCR, one entry per CDR3 protein. The data hold over 150,000 distinct CDR3 sequences, with approximately 52% observed a single time. The material sequenced was sorted CD4+, CD8+, or CD8+CD57+ T cells (not recorded which) from PBMCs. The source of these receptors is a human donor with aplastic anemia. The CDR3 runs from the conserved cysteine through the conserved F or W. Each record gives: D gene, V gene, clone size, J gene, CDR3 protein, CDR3 DNA. A D gene is named only where the DNA matches it firmly. Some rows have no size entry. The others give once, few or many, or a class for an expanded clone.

D: -
V: TRBV19
size: many
J: TRBJ1-1
CDR3: CASSFTKNTEAFF
DNA: TGTGCCAGTAGTTTCACCAAGAACACTGAAGCTTTCTTT

D: TRBD1
V: TRBV10-3
size: few
J: TRBJ2-7
CDR3: CAISVGDSFYEQYF
DNA: TGTGCCATCAGCGTTGGGGACAGTTTCTACGAGCAGTACTTC

D: TRBD1
V: TRBV25-1
size: -
J: TRBJ1-4
CDR3: CASSGGTALNEKLFF
DNA: TGTGCCAGCAGCGGGGGGACAGCCCTTAATGAAAAACTGTTTTTT

D: -
V: TRBV19
size: -
J: TRBJ2-3
CDR3: CASSIVPGTDTQYF
DNA: TGTGCCAGTAGTATAGTCCCGGGAACAGATACGCAGTATTTT

D: -
V: TRBV19
size: -
J: TRBJ1-6
CDR3: CASSEGDGINSPLHF
DNA: TGTGCCAGTAGTGAGGGGGACGGTATTAATTCACCCCTCCACTTT

D: -
V: TRBV29-1
size: many
J: TRBJ2-4
CDR3: CSVGGWDKNIQYF
DNA: TGCAGCGTTGGTGGTTGGGACAAAAACATTCAGTACTTC

D: -
V: TRBV7-9
size: many
J: TRBJ2-2
CDR3: CASSLGRPNTGELFF
DNA: TGTGCCAGCAGCTTAGGGCGGCCGAACACCGGGGAGCTGTTTTTT

D: -
V: TRBV5-1
size: -
J: TRBJ2-2
CDR3: CASSPGRGTGELFF
DNA: TGCGCCAGCAGCCCGGGCCGGGGCACCGGGGAGCTGTTTTTT

D: TRBD2
V: TRBV24-1
size: few
J: TRBJ2-7
CDR3: CATRRLAGYEQYF
DNA: TGTGCCACCAGACGACTAGCGGGTTACGAGCAGTACTTC

D: -
V: TRBV20-1
size: -
J: TRBJ2-5
CDR3: CSARRQSETQYF
DNA: TGCAGTGCTAGAAGACAGTCGGAGACCCAGTACTTC

D: -
V: TRBV24-1
size: once
J: TRBJ1-1
CDR3: CATRDHMNTEAFF
DNA: TGTGCCACCAGAGACCACATGAACACTGAAGCTTTCTTT

D: TRBD1
V: TRBV10-1
size: few
J: TRBJ1-1
CDR3: CASSRDREGGNTEAFF
DNA: TGCGCCAGCAGTCGGGACAGGGAGGGAGGGAACACTGAAGCTTTCTTT

D: -
V: TRBV15
size: -
J: TRBJ1-2
CDR3: CATSSRTENYGYTF
DNA: TGTGCCACCAGCAGCAGGACAGAGAACTATGGCTACACCTTC

D: -
V: TRBV29-1
size: -
J: TRBJ1-1
CDR3: CSGKDLNTEAFF
DNA: TGCAGCGGAAAGGATTTGAACACTGAAGCTTTCTTT

D: -
V: TRBV2
size: -
J: TRBJ2-5
CDR3: CASGGWETQYF
DNA: TGTGCCAGCGGGGGCTGGGAGACCCAGTACTTC